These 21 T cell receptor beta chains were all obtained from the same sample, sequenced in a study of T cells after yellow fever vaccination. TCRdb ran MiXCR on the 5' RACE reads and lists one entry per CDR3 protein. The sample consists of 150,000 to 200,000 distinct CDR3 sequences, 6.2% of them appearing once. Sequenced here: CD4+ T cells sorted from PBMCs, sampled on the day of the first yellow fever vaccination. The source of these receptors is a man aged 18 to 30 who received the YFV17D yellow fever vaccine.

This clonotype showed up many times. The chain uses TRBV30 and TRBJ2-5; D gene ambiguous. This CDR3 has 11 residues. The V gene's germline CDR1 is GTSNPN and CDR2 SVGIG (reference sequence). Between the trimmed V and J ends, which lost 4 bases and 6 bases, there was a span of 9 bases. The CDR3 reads CAWTPQKTQYF. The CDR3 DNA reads TGTGCCTGGACACCTCAGAAGACCCAGTACTTC. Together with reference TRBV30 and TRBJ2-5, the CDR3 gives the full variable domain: SQTIHQWPATLVQPVGSPLSLECTVEGTSNPNLYWYRQAAGRGLQLLFYSVGIGQISSEVPQNLSASRPQDRQFILSSKKLLLSDSGFYLCAWTPQKTQYFGPGTRLLVL.

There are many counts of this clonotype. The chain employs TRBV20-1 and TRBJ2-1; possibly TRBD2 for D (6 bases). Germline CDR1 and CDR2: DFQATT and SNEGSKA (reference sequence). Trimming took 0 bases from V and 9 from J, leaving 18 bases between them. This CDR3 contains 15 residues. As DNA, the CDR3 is TGCAGTGCTAGAGACCGTCTCGGGGGTTCTGGTGAGCAGTTCTTC. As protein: CSARDRLGGSGEQFF.

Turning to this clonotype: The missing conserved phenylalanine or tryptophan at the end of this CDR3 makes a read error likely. CDR3 coding DNA: TGCGCCAGCAGCCAGGGGGCGCAAGGCACTGAAGCTTTCCTT. Protein sequence: CASSQGAQGTEAFL. This chain links TRBV5-1 with TRBJ1-1, with 8 bases aligning to TRBD1. The ends lost 4 bases at V and 4 bases at J; junction bases unmatched: 6. The CDR3 loop spans 14 amino acids. The germline gives CDR1 SGHRS, CDR2 YFSETQ.

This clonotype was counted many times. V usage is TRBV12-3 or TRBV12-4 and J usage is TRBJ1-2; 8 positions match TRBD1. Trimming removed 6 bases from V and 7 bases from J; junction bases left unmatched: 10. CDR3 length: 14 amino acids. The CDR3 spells CASSRPGQDPGYTF. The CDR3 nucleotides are TGTGCCAGCAGCCGACCGGGACAGGATCCTGGCTACACCTTC.

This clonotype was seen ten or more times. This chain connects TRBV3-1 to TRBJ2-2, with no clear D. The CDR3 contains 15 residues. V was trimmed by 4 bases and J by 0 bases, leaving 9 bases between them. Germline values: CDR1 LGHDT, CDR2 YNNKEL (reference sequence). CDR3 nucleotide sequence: TGTGCCAGCAGCCGGGGTGAGGCGAACACCGGGGAGCTGTTTTTT. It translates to CASSRGEANTGELFF.

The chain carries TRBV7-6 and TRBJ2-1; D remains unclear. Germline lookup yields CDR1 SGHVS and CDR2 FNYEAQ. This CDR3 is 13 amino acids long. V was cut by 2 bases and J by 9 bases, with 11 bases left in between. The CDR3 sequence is CASSLNEGGEQFF. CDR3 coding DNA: TGTGCCAGCAGCTTAAACGAAGGCGGTGAGCAGTTCTTC.

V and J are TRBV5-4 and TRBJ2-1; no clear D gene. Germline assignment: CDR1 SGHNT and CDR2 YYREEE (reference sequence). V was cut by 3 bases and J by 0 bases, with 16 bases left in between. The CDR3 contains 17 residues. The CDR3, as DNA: TGTGCCAGCAGCTCTTCCTTTTCTGTCTACTCCTACAATGAGCAGTTCTTC. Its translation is CASSSSFSVYSYNEQFF.

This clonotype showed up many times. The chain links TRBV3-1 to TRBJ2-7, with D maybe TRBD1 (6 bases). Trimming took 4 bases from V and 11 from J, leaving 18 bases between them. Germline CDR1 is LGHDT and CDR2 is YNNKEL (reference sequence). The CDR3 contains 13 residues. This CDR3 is CASSPTPTGIKYF. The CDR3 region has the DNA TGTGCCAGCAGCCCTACTCCGACAGGTATAAAGTACTTC.

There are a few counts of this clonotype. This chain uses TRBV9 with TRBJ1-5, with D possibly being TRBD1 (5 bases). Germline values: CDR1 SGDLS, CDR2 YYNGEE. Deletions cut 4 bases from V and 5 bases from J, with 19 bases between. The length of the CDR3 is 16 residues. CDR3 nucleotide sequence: TGTGCCAGCAGCACCAGCCCCGGGGGGGGTGATCAGCCCCAGCATTTT. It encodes CASSTSPGGGDQPQHF.

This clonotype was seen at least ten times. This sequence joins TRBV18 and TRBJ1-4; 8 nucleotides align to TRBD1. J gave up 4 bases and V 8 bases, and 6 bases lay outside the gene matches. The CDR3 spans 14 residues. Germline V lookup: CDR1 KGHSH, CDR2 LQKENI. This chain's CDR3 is CASGADRVNEKLFF. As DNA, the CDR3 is TGTGCCAGCGGAGCGGACAGGGTTAATGAAAAACTGTTTTTT.

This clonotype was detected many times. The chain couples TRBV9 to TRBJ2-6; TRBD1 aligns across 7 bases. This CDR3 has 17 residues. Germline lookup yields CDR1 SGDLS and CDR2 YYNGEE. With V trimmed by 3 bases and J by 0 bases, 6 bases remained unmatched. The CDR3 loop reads CASSGQGFDSGANVLTF. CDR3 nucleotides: TGTGCCAGCAGCGGACAGGGCTTTGACTCTGGGGCCAACGTCCTGACTTTC.

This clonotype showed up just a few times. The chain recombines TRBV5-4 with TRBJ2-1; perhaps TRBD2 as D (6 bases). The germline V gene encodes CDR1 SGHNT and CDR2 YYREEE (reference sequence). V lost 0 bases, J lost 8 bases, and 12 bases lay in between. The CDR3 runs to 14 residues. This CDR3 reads CASSLGGTRDEQFF. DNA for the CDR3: TGTGCCAGCAGCTTGGGGGGGACTCGGGATGAGCAGTTCTTC.

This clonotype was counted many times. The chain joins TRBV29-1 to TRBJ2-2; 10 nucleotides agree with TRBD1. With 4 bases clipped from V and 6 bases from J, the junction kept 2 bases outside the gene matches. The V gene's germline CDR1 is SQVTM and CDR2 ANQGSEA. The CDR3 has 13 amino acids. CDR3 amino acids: CSVAGTGAGELFF. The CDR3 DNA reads TGCAGCGTTGCGGGGACAGGGGCCGGGGAGCTGTTTTTT.

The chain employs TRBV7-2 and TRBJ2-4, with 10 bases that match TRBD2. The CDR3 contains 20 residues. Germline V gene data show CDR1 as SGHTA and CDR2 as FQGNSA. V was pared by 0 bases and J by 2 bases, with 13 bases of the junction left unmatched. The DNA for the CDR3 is TGTGCCAGCAGCTTAGCCCCTCTGCTCCTACTAGCGGGGCCCAAAAACATTCAGTACTTC. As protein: CASSLAPLLLLAGPKNIQYF. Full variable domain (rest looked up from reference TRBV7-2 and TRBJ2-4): GAGVSQSPSNKVTEKGKDVELRCDPISGHTALYWYRQSLGQGLEFLIYFQGNSAPDKSGLPSDRFSAERTGGSVSTLTIQRTQQEDSAVYLCASSLAPLLLLAGPKNIQYFGAGTRLSVL.

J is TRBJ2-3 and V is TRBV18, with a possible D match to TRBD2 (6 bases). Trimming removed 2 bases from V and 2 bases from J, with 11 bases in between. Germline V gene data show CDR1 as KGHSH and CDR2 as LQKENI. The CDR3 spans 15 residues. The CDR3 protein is CASSPRGGDTDTQYF. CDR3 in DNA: TGTGCCAGCTCACCAAGGGGAGGAGACACAGATACGCAGTATTTT.

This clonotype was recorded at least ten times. DNA for the CDR3: TGTGCCAGCACCAATCGACAGGGGGGGGACACCGGGGAGCTGTTTTTT. The encoded protein is CASTNRQGGDTGELFF. V is TRBV12-3 or TRBV12-4 and J is TRBJ2-2; TRBD1 aligns across 9 bases. The length of the CDR3 is 16 residues. The ends lost 7 bases at V and 3 bases at J; junction bases unmatched: 9.

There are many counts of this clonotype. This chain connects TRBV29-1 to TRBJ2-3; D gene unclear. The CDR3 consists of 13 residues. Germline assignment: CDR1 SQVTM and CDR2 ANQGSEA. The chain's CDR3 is CSSKWASTDTQYF. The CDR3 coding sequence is TGCAGTTCAAAGTGGGCTAGCACAGATACGCAGTATTTT.

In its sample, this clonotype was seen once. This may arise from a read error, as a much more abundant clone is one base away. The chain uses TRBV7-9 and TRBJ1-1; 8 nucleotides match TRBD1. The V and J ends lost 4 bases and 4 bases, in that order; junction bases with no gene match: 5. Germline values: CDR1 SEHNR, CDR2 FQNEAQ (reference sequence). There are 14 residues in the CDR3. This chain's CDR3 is CASSSTGALTEAFF. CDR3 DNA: TGTGCCAGCAGCTCGACAGGGGCTCTCACTGAAGCTTTCTTT.

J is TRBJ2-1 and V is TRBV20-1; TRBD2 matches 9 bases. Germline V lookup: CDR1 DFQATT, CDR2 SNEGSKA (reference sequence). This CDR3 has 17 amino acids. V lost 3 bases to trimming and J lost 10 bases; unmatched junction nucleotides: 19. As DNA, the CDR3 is TGCAGTGCTAGGTCCGAAGCAGCGGGGGGTCCCTTAGAGGAGCAGTTCTTC. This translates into CSARSEAAGGPLEEQFF.

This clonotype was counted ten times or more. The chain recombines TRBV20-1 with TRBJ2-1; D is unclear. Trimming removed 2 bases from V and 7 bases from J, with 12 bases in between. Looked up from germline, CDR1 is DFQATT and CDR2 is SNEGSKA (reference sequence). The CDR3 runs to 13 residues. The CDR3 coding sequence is TGCAGTGCTAGACCCCAAGGCCAGAATGAGCAGTTCTTC. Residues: CSARPQGQNEQFF.

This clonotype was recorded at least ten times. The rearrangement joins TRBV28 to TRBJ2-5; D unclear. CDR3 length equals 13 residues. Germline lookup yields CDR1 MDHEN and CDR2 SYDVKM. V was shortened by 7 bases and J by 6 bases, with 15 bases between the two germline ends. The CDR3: CASKLGNAKTQYF. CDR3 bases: TGTGCCAGCAAATTAGGGAACGCGAAGACCCAGTACTTC.